This T cell receptor beta chain originates from a study of regulatory T cells in long-lasting Graves disease. As for time point: newly diagnosed GD, antithyroid drugs for less than 3 months. RNA isolated from PBMCs was used to make the TCR library. The V gene's germline CDR1 is SGHAT and CDR2 FQNNGV. CDR3 length: 15 residues. V was clipped by 0 bases and J by 4 bases, with 12 bases between them. Notes on the study in general: With persistent disease, TRBV28, TRBJ1-2 and TRBJ2-5 were the favored segments.

In its sample, this clonotype was seen many times. The target antigen is unknown. Sequencing libraries for TCR beta were prepared with iRepertoire HTBI primers and Arm-PCR of CDR3 regions. TCRdb re-called the multiplex PCR reads with MiXCR, one entry per CDR3 protein. This table has around 360,000 distinct CDR3 sequences, around 15% appearing once. These data also formed part of another study, on T cells in Graves' hyperthyroidism and ophthalmopathy.

The clonotype was recovered from a woman aged 18-29 years with Graves disease. The specimen comprised peripheral blood mononuclear cells (PBMCs), sampled at new diagnosis, from a patient treated with antithyroid drugs. The chain couples TRBV11-2 to TRBJ1-1; D remains ambiguous. CDR3: CASSLDLGGGTEAFF. DNA for the CDR3: TGTGCCAGCAGCTTAGATTTGGGCGGTGGCACTGAAGCTTTCTTT. Full variable domain (outside the CDR3, taken from reference TRBV11-2 and TRBJ1-1): EAGVAQSPRYKIIEKRQSVAFWCNPISGHATLYWYQQILGQGPKLLIQFQNNGVVDDSQLPKDRFSAERLKGVDSTLKIQPAKLEDSAVYLCASSLDLGGGTEAFFGQGTRLTVV.